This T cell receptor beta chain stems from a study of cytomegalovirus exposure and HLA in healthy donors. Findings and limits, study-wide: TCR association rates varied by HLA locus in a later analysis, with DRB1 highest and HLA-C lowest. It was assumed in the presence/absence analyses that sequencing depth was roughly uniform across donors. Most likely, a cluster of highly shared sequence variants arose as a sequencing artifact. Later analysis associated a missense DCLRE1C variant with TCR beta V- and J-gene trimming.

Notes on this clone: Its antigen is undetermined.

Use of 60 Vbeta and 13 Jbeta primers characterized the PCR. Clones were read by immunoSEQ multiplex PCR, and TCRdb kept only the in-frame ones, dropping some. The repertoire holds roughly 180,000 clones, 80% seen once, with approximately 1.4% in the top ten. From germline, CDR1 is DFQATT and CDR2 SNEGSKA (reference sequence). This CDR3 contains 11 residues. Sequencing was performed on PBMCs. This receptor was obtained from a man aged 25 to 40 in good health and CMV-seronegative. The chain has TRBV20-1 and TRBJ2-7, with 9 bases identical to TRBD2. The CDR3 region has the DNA TGCTGCGGGGGGGTCGTCCACGAGCAGTACTTC. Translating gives CCGGVVHEQYF.